The T cell receptor (beta chain) under discussion was sequenced for a study of blood T cell repertoires in COVID-19. Study context: The United States, Italy and Spain supplied acute and convalescent COVID-19 samples. PBMCs, B-cell-depleted T cells, or T cells were the source of the cDNA or gDNA that made up the material.

Seattle patients were enrolled while actively infected and followed longitudinally. Source study methods: Amplified reference gene primers provided the basis for estimating nucleated cell counts. Here immunoSEQ multiplex PCR was the method, and the copy in TCRdb shows in-frame clones only, minus some. The V and J calls and clone size are taken from that table; D and trimming were inferred from the DNA. Of tens of thousands of clones detected, over 60% appear once; the ten largest clones hold about 2.1%. In this sample, this clone turned up once. The clonotype comes from a man aged 65 to 85 with COVID-19, enrolled during active disease. Sequences were obtained from peripheral blood.

For the CDR3, the DNA is TGTGCCAGCAGCCCAACAGGGGCCGGGGAGCTGTTTTTT. Encoded protein: CASSPTGAGELFF. This chain uses TRBV9 with TRBJ2-2; 7 positions agree with TRBD1. Unmatched junction bases numbered 3, after V lost 4 bases and J lost 6 bases. CDR3 length: 13 amino acids. In germline, CDR1 is SGDLS, CDR2 YYNGEE.